The subject of this entry is one TCR beta chain. The sample comes from a study of blood T cells in healthy people across ages. The CDR3 length is 16 residues. Germline CDR1 is SGHVS and CDR2 is FQNEAQ. The V gene lost 2 bases and the J gene lost 0 bases, with 12 bases spanning the gap. Using a J-beta primer mix together with a sample-barcoded 5' primer, a second PCR was run for roughly 6 to 12 cycles. TCRdb re-called the 5' RACE reads through MiXCR, storing one row per CDR3 protein. The sample lists around 1,800,000 distinct CDR3 sequences, 30% to 40% occurring once. The sequencing sample was made of blood. V gene TRBV7-8 combines with J gene TRBJ2-3; D ambiguous. The TCR sequence derives from a human donor in good health. The CDR3 region has the DNA TGTGCCAGCAGCTTACGGCACACTGCTAGCACAGATACGCAGTATTTT. The encoded protein is CASSLRHTASTDTQYF.